This T cell receptor (beta chain) is from a study of read filtering for tumor transcriptome and immune sequencing. The wider study: By R-ISS, stages I, II and III held about 8, 17 and 7 patients. Whole-transcriptome libraries were prepared after DNase treatment.

The CDR3 is made up of 17 amino acids. Germline CDR1 reads MGHRA; CDR2 reads YSYEKL. V lost 1 base and J lost 0, with 13 bases in between. In its sample, this clonotype was seen many times. The antigen is unknown. Molecular barcoded adaptors covering alpha/delta and beta/gamma chains were used on approximately 400 ng RNA. One entry per CDR3 protein results from TCRdb running MiXCR on the reads. The table has some 25,000 distinct CDR3 sequences, approximately 22% seen once; the top ten hold roughly a sixth. Regarding the study as a whole: Roughly 79% of IR-seq clonotypes had one read, totaling around 4% of reads; RNA-seq: about 70% and 40%. Dropping single-read clonotypes raised IR-seq and RNA-seq shared-clonotype correlation.

The chain couples TRBV4-1 to TRBJ2-1, with a possible D match to TRBD2 (5 bases). This clonotype was obtained from a donor over 35 with multiple myeloma. The sample comprised a population of CD138-negative cells sorted from bone marrow. The CDR3 DNA is TGCGCCAGCAGCCAAGGACTATTTACGTCCTCCTACAATGAGCAGTTCTTC. Its protein is CASSQGLFTSSYNEQFF.